A selection of T cell receptor beta chains follows, all from one sample in a study of CD8 T cells in ankylosing spondylitis. In TCRdb, the 5' RACE reads were re-called with MiXCR into one record per CDR3 protein. The table lists some 140,000 distinct CDR3 sequences, roughly 7.7% of them singletons. What was sequenced was synovial fluid, either unsorted or a sorted T cell fraction (not recorded which). The source of these receptors is a male donor with ankylosing spondylitis. The CDR3 runs from the conserved cysteine through the conserved F or W. A D gene is named only where the DNA matches it firmly. Some rows have no size entry. The others give once, few or many, or a class for an expanded clone.

d_gene	abundance	len	v_gene	j_gene	CDR3aa	CDR3nt
NA	NA	17	TRBV3-1	TRBJ2-1	CASSHLPWTADYNEQFF	TGTGCCAGCAGCCACCTCCCTTGGACAGCAGATTACAATGAGCAGTTCTTC
TRBD2	many	14	TRBV7-7	TRBJ2-1	CASSLTDSGGNQFF	TGTGCTAGCAGCTTAACAGATAGCGGGGGGAATCAGTTCTTC
NA	few	15	TRBV12-3/TRBV12-4	TRBJ2-3	CASSPRPAPTDTQYF	TGTGCCAGCAGTCCAAGACCAGCCCCCACAGATACGCAGTATTTT
NA	many	15	TRBV20-1	TRBJ2-1	CSAREGLPIDNEQFF	TGCAGTGCTAGAGAGGGACTCCCAATAGACAATGAGCAGTTCTTC
NA	many	16	TRBV21-1	TRBJ2-7	CASSKVNRDGDYEQYF	TGTGCCAGCAGCAAAGTTAACCGGGACGGAGACTACGAGCAGTACTTC
NA	many	13	TRBV13	TRBJ2-3	CASRYRGTDTQYF	TGTGCCAGCAGGTATCGGGGCACAGATACGCAGTATTTT
TRBD2	NA	15	TRBV18	TRBJ2-1	CASSPPGLAPNEQFF	TGTGCCAGCTCACCACCGGGACTAGCCCCCAATGAGCAGTTCTTC
NA	medium-sized	14	TRBV6-1	TRBJ2-1	CASSAVGLDNEQFF	TGTGCCAGCAGTGCAGTTGGACTCGACAATGAGCAGTTCTTC
NA	many	13	TRBV5-1	TRBJ1-2	CASSFGGEYGYTF	TGCGCCAGCAGCTTCGGGGGAGAATATGGCTACACCTTC
NA	NA	15	TRBV5-4	TRBJ2-3	CASSSAPQGSDTQYF	TGTGCCAGCAGCTCCGCCCCACAGGGATCAGATACGCAGTATTTT
NA	few	12	TRBV2	TRBJ2-5	CASSEQEETQYF	TGTGCCAGCAGTGAACAGGAAGAGACCCAGTACTTC
NA	NA	13	TRBV6-1	TRBJ1-1	CASTPLLGTEAFF	TGTGCCAGCACTCCCCTCCTTGGGACTGAAGCTTTCTTT
NA	many	14	TRBV28	TRBJ1-3	CASSPGGSGNTIYF	TGTGCCAGCAGTCCCGGAGGCTCTGGAAACACCATATATTTT
TRBD2	NA	16	TRBV11-3	TRBJ2-1	CASSLMAGGPYNEQFF	TGTGCCAGCAGCTTAATGGCGGGAGGACCCTACAATGAGCAGTTCTTC
TRBD2	many	15	TRBV5-4	TRBJ2-1	CASSQGLAFYNEQFF	TGTGCCAGCAGCCAGGGACTAGCGTTCTACAATGAGCAGTTCTTC
NA	many	12	TRBV10-3	TRBJ2-2	CATSAGTGELFF	TGTGCTACATCAGCTGGAACCGGGGAGCTGTTTTTT
TRBD2	NA	15	TRBV2	TRBJ2-7	CASSELAGVRYEQYF	TGTGCCAGCAGTGAACTAGCGGGAGTTCGCTACGAGCAGTACTTC
NA	NA	16	TRBV28	TRBJ1-1	CASQDGLGGAGTEAFF	TGTGCCAGCCAGGATGGATTGGGGGGCGCAGGCACTGAAGCTTTCTTT
TRBD2	NA	14	TRBV20-1	TRBJ2-7	CSAVVTSGSGEQYF	TGCAGTGCAGTAGTAACTAGCGGGAGCGGCGAGCAGTACTTC
TRBD1	many	13	TRBV12-3/TRBV12-4	TRBJ1-2	CASSRGQEEGKVF	TGTGCCAGCAGCCGGGGACAGGAAGAAGGGAAGGTCTTC
NA	NA	14	TRBV20-1	TRBJ2-7	CSATLSGTGNEQYF	TGCAGTGCTACCCTTAGCGGGACAGGCAACGAGCAGTACTTC
NA	many	16	TRBV6-2/TRBV6-3	TRBJ1-2	CASTHPGRGPGYGYTF	TGTGCCAGCACCCATCCAGGGAGGGGACCCGGGTATGGCTACACCTTC
NA	many	14	TRBV5-1	TRBJ2-1	CASRTSAVYNEQFF	TGCGCCAGCAGAACCAGCGCGGTGTACAATGAGCAGTTCTTC
TRBD1	few	13	TRBV20-1	TRBJ2-7	CSAVGQVRYEQYF	TGCAGTGCTGTTGGACAGGTCCGCTACGAGCAGTACTTC
TRBD2	NA	14	TRBV7-3	TRBJ2-1	CASSPGLARNEQFF	TGTGCCAGCAGCCCAGGACTAGCGAGGAATGAGCAGTTCTTC
NA	many	13	TRBV5-6	TRBJ2-3	CASSYLSRDTQYF	TGTGCCAGCAGCTATCTTTCCCGGGATACGCAGTATTTT
NA	many	18	TRBV5-1	TRBJ2-3	CASSLNPVGQAITDTQYF	TGCGCCAGCAGCTTGAATCCGGTGGGGCAGGCTATCACAGATACGCAGTATTTT
NA	many	13	TRBV12-3/TRBV12-4	TRBJ2-2	CASSGHSTGELFF	TGTGCCAGCAGTGGACACTCCACCGGGGAGCTGTTTTTT
NA	many	15	TRBV27	TRBJ1-1	CASSLYGAANTEAFF	TGTGCCAGCAGTTTATACGGGGCAGCGAACACTGAAGCTTTCTTT
NA	many	15	TRBV7-9	TRBJ1-1	CASSHTGRRPLEAFF	TGTGCCAGCAGCCATACAGGGCGACGGCCACTGGAAGCTTTCTTT
TRBD2	many	15	TRBV12-3/TRBV12-4	TRBJ2-7	CASSLYAGGPSEQYF	TGTGCCAGCAGTTTGTACGCGGGAGGGCCGAGCGAGCAGTACTTC
TRBD1	few	14	TRBV7-6	TRBJ2-7	CASKPGTGYHEQYF	TGTGCCAGCAAACCCGGGACAGGGTACCACGAGCAGTACTTC
TRBD1	many	13	TRBV20-1	TRBJ1-1	CSARRTGETEAFF	TGCAGTGCTAGAAGGACAGGGGAGACTGAAGCTTTCTTT
TRBD2	NA	14	TRBV20-1	TRBJ2-7	CSARGTSGDYEQYF	TGCAGTGCTAGGGGGACTAGCGGGGACTACGAGCAGTACTTC
NA	many	14	TRBV6-1	TRBJ1-2	CASNPGHPNYGYTF	TGTGCCAGCAATCCGGGACATCCTAACTATGGCTACACCTTC
TRBD1	many	13	TRBV24-1	TRBJ1-4	CATSGGSTEKLFF	TGTGCCACTTCAGGGGGCTCCACAGAAAAACTGTTTTTT
NA	NA	15	TRBV5-4	TRBJ2-2	CASRGDFLNTGELFF	TGTGCCAGCAGAGGGGACTTTCTCAACACCGGGGAGCTGTTTTTT
NA	many	16	TRBV2	TRBJ1-6	CASSEARAGGNSPLHF	TGTGCCAGCAGTGAAGCGCGCGCAGGAGGTAATTCACCCCTCCACTTT
NA	few	15	TRBV3-1	TRBJ1-2	CASRPYSGAEYGYTF	TGTGCCAGCAGGCCATACTCAGGGGCGGAATATGGCTACACCTTC
TRBD2	many	17	TRBV5-1	TRBJ2-7	CASSIGTSGTYSYEQYF	TGCGCCAGCAGCATAGGGACTAGCGGGACATACTCCTACGAGCAGTACTTC
TRBD1	many	16	TRBV4-2	TRBJ2-2	CASSLQGQLNTGELFF	TGTGCCAGCAGTCTACAGGGACAGCTAAACACCGGGGAGCTGTTTTTT